This T cell receptor beta chain came from a study of control samples from healthy donors and cancer patients. This CDR3 has 15 amino acids. CDR1 SGHNT and CDR2 YYREEE come from the germline V gene (reference sequence). The junction had 11 bases not matched to a gene; V was cut back by 4 bases and J by 6 bases. Assay: immunoSEQ multiplex PCR; the TCRdb copy retains only in-frame clones and omits some. The data show around 50,000 clones, around 96% seen once. The chain joins TRBV5-4 to TRBJ2-3; 7 bases match TRBD1. The clonotype comes from a woman aged 25-40 years in good health. Material: blood. The CDR3 is CASSPRAKGADTQYF. CDR3 DNA: TGTGCCAGCAGCCCACGGGCTAAGGGGGCGGATACGCAGTATTTT. The entire variable domain, with the rest obtained from reference TRBV5-4 and TRBJ2-3, is as follows: ETGVTQSPTHLIKTRGQQVTLRCSSQSGHNTVSWYQQALGQGPQFIFQYYREEENGRGNFPPRFSGLQFPNYSSELNVNALELDDSALYLCASSPRAKGADTQYFGPGTRLTVL.